The 2 T cell receptor beta chains below come from one sample, sequenced in a study of T cell changes during pregnancy in multiple sclerosis. The protocol was immunoSEQ multiplex PCR, while the TCRdb copy is restricted to in-frame clones and leaves out a portion. The sample consists of tens of thousands of clones, over 85% of them appearing once. The sample was peripheral blood, taken in the third trimester of pregnancy. These receptors were taken from a female donor with multiple sclerosis, enrolled in a pregnancy study.

The chain combines TRBV7-2 with TRBJ2-1, with 11 bases lining up with TRBD2. Germline values: CDR1 SGHTA, CDR2 FQGNSA. The CDR3 is 17 amino acids. V lost 3 bases, J lost 4 bases, and 8 bases stayed unmatched. CDR3 in DNA: TGTGCCAGCAGCTTGGGAGTAGCGGGAGGGTTTTACAATGAGCAGTTCTTC. It specifies CASSLGVAGGFYNEQFF. The whole variable domain, remainder taken from reference TRBV7-2 and TRBJ2-1, is GAGVSQSPSNKVTEKGKDVELRCDPISGHTALYWYRQSLGQGLEFLIYFQGNSAPDKSGLPSDRFSAERTGGSVSTLTIQRTQQEDSAVYLCASSLGVAGGFYNEQFFGPGTRLTVL.

Here the CDR3 reads CASSSGTGAYGYTF. The CDR3 coding sequence is TGTGCCAGCAGCTCCGGGACAGGAGCCTATGGCTACACCTTC. This sequence joins TRBV7-9 and TRBJ1-2, with TRBD1 matching over 8 bases. Germline V gives CDR1 SEHNR, CDR2 FQNEAQ (reference sequence). CDR3 length: 14 residues. With 4 bases clipped from V and 4 bases from J, the junction kept 5 bases outside the gene matches.